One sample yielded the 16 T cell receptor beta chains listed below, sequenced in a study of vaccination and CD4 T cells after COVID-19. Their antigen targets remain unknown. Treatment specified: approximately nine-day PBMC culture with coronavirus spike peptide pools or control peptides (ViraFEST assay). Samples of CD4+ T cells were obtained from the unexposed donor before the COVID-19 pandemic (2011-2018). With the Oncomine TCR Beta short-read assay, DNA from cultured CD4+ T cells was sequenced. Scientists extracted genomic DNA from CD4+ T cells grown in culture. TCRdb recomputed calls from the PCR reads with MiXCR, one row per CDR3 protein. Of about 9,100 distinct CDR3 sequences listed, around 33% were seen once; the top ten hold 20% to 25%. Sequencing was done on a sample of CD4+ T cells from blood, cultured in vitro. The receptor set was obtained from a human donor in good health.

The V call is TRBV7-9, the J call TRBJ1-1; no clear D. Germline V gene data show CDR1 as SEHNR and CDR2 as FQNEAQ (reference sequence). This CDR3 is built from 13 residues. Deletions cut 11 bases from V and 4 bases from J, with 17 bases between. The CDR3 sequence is CAGGKDSVTEAFF. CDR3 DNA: TGTGCCGGCGGTAAGGACTCGGTCACTGAAGCTTTCTTT.

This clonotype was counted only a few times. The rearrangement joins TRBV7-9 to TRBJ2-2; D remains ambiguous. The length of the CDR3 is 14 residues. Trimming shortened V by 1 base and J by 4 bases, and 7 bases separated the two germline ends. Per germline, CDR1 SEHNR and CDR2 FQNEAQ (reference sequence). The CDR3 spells CASSLGLTTGELFF. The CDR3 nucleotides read TGTGCCAGCAGCTTAGGCCTCACCACCGGGGAGCTGTTTTTT.

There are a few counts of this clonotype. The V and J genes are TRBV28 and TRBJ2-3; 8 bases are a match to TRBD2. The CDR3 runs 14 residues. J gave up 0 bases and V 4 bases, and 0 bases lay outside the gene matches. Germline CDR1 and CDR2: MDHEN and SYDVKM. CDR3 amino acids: CASSSSGSTDTQYF. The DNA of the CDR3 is TGTGCCAGCAGTTCTAGCGGGAGCACAGATACGCAGTATTTT.

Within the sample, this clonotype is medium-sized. CDR3 coding DNA: TGTGCCAGCAGTTACGGGACTAGCGCCTACGAGCAGTACTTC. The encoded protein is CASSYGTSAYEQYF. The rearrangement links TRBV6-2 or TRBV6-3 to TRBJ2-7; 10 bases are a match to TRBD2. There are 14 residues in the CDR3. Per the germline V gene, CDR1 is MNHEY and CDR2 is SVGEGT. The trim removed 2 bases at V and 2 bases at J, leaving 0 bases unmatched.

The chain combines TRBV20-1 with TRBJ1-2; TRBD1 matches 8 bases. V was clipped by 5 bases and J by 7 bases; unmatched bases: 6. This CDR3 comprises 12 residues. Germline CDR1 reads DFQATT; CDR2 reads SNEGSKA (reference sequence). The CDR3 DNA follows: TGCAGTGCTTCTCAGGGGGCGCTTGGCTACACCTTC. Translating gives CSASQGALGYTF.

CDR3 coding DNA: TGTGCCAGCAGCTTGGAACCCTGGGAGCAGTACTTC. It yields the protein CASSLEPWEQYF. The chain recombines TRBV7-6 with TRBJ2-7; the D is unclear. Trimming cost V 3 bases and J 7 bases, with 10 bases left between them. Germline V lookup: CDR1 SGHVS, CDR2 FNYEAQ. This CDR3 contains 12 residues. The full variable domain, its missing parts supplied by reference TRBV7-6 and TRBJ2-7, is GAGVSQSPRYKVTKRGQDVALRCDPISGHVSLYWYRQALGQGPEFLTYFNYEAQQDKSGLPNDRFSAERPEGSISTLTIQRTEQRDSAMYRCASSLEPWEQYFGPGTRLTVT.

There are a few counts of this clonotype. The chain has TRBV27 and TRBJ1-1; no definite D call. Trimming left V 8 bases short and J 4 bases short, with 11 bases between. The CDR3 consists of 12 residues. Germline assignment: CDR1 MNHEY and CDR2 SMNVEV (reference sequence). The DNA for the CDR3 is TGTGCCAGCCGAAATGAAGGCACTGAAGCTTTCTTT. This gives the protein CASRNEGTEAFF.

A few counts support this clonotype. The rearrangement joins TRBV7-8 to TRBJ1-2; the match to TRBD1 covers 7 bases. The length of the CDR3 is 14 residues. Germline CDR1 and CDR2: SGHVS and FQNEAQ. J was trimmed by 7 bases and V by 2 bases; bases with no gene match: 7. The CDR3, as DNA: TGTGCCAGCAGCTTATCAACAGGGGAAAGTGGCTACACCTTC. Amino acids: CASSLSTGESGYTF.

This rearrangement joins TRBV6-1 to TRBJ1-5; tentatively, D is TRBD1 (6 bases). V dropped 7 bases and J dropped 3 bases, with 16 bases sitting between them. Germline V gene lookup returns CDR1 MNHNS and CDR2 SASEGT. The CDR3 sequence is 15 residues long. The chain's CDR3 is CASTHRGTPNQPQHF. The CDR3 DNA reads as TGTGCCAGCACCCACCGCGGGACACCCAATCAGCCCCAGCATTTT.

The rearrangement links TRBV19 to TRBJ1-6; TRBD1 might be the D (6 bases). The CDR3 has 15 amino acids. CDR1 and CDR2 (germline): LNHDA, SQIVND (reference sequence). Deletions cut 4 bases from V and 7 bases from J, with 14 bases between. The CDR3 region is CASSNSGVWNSPLHF. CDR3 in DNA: TGTGCCAGTAGTAATTCAGGGGTCTGGAATTCACCCCTCCACTTT.

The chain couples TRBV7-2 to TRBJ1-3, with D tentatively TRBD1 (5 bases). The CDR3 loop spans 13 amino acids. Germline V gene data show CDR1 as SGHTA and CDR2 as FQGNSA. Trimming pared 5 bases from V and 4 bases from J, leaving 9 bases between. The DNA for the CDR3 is TGTGCCAGCAGCACGGGACGGGGAAACACCATATATTTT. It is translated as CASSTGRGNTIYF.

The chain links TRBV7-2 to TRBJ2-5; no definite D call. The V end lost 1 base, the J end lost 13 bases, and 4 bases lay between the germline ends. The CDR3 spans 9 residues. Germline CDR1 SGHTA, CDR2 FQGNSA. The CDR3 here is CASSLVRYF. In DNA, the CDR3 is TGTGCCAGCAGCTTAGTAAGGTACTTC.

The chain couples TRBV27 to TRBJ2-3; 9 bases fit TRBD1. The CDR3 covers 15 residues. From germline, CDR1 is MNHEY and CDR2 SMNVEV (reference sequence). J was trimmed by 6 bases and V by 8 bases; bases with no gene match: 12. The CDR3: CASSYLGQGLDTQYF. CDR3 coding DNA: TGTGCCAGCTCCTACCTCGGACAGGGGCTGGATACGCAGTATTTT.

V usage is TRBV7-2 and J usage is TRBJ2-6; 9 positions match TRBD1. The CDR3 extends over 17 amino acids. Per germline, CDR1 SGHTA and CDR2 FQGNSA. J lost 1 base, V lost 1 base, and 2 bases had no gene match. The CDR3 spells CASSLVGTGSGANVLTF. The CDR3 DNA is TGTGCCAGCAGCTTAGTCGGGACAGGGTCTGGGGCCAACGTCCTGACTTTC.

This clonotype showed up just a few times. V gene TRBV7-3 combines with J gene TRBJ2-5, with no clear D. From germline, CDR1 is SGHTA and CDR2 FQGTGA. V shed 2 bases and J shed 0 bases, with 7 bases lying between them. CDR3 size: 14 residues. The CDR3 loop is CASSLRGDQETQYF. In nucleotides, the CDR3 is TGTGCCAGCAGCTTACGTGGGGACCAAGAGACCCAGTACTTC.

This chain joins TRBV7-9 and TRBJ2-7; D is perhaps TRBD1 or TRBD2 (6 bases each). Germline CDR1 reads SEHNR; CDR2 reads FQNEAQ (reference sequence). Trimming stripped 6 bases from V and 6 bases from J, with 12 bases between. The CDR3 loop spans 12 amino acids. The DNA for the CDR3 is TGTGCCAGCAGAATAGGAGGGGGCGAGCAGTACTTC. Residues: CASRIGGGEQYF.